Following are 25 T cell receptor beta chains from one sample sequenced in a study of blood T cell repertoires in COVID-19. Assay used: immunoSEQ multiplex PCR; TCRdb lists only in-frame clones, some missing. Of about 120,000 clones detected, over 75% appear once; the ten largest clones hold about a tenth. The specimen was peripheral blood. Receptor source: a man at least 80 years old with acute or convalescent COVID-19.

This chain uses TRBV7-2 with TRBJ2-7; 8 bases are a match to TRBD1. CDR3 size: 15 residues. With 5 bases clipped from V and 6 bases from J, the junction kept 12 bases outside the gene matches. Germline values: CDR1 SGHTA, CDR2 FQGNSA. In DNA, the CDR3 is TGTGCCAGCAGCGGAACCGGGACAGGTCAGTCCGAGCAGTACTTC. This codes for CASSGTGTGQSEQYF.

This clone came up once. The V call is TRBV5-1, the J call TRBJ2-7; D might be TRBD2 (6 bases). The germline gives CDR1 SGHRS, CDR2 YFSETQ. V gave up 4 bases and J gave up 5 bases, with 16 bases separating them. This CDR3 contains 14 residues. The CDR3 region is CASSPGAGSHEQYF. CDR3 bases: TGCGCCAGCAGCCCAGGCGCGGGAAGCCACGAGCAGTACTTC.

The V call is TRBV28, the J call TRBJ2-7; weak D call: TRBD1 (6 bases). CDR3 size: 12 residues. Per the germline V gene, CDR1 is MDHEN and CDR2 is SYDVKM. Trimming took off 5 bases at V and 11 bases at J, with 16 bases between the two ends. The CDR3 DNA reads TGTGCCAGCAGTCCCCCTTGGGGGCGGGAGTACTTC. It specifies CASSPPWGREYF.

The chain combines TRBV9 with TRBJ2-3, with TRBD2 as a possible D gene (7 bases). Trimming removed 0 bases from V and 0 bases from J, with 11 bases in between. The germline V gene encodes CDR1 SGDLS and CDR2 YYNGEE. The CDR3 extends over 16 amino acids. The CDR3: CASSVGGGQSTDTQYF. CDR3 DNA: TGTGCCAGCAGCGTAGGGGGGGGCCAAAGCACAGATACGCAGTATTTT.

The sample holds one count of this clone. This chain uses TRBV6-5 with TRBJ2-6; perhaps TRBD1 as D (5 bases). V lost 6 bases and J 2 bases, leaving 8 bases between the germline ends. Germline assignment: CDR1 MNHEY and CDR2 SVGAGI. The CDR3 length is 14 residues. DNA for the CDR3: TGTGCCAGCAGGGCAGGGCCTGGGGCCAACGTCCTGACTTTC. Amino acid sequence: CASRAGPGANVLTF.

The chain employs TRBV15 and TRBJ2-7; 7 bases fit TRBD1. Trimming cost V 5 bases and J 0 bases; bases outside gene matches: 4. The length of the CDR3 is 14 residues. CDR1 LNHNV and CDR2 YYDKDF come from the germline V gene (reference sequence). CDR3 sequence reads: CATSHRGSSYEQYF. In nucleotides, the CDR3 is TGTGCCACCAGCCACAGGGGCAGCTCCTACGAGCAGTACTTC.

CDR3 protein: CASGRQGRETQYF. The CDR3 region has the DNA TGTGCCAGCGGAAGACAGGGTCGAGAGACCCAGTACTTC. V is TRBV25-1 and J is TRBJ2-5, with 7 nucleotides matching TRBD1. The junction had 7 bases not matched to a gene; V was cut back by 8 bases and J by 4 bases. Germline lookup yields CDR1 MGHDK and CDR2 SYGVNS. This CDR3 has 13 amino acids. The complete variable domain, with remaining parts taken from reference TRBV25-1 and TRBJ2-5, reads EADIYQTPRYLVIGTGKKITLECSQTMGHDKMYWYQQDPGMELHLIHYSYGVNSTEKGDLSSESTVSRIRTEHFPLTLESARPSHTSQYLCASGRQGRETQYFGPGTRLLVL.

In DNA, the CDR3 is TGTGCCAGCAGCTTCGGAAGCGGGGGGATCTACGAGCAGTACTTC. Translation gives CASSFGSGGIYEQYF. V usage is TRBV11-2 and J usage is TRBJ2-7; 9 bases map to TRBD2. The CDR3 extends over 15 amino acids. Germline-derived CDR1 and CDR2 are SGHAT and FQNNGV. With V trimmed by 3 bases and J by 3 bases, 6 bases remained unmatched. Drawing the rest from reference TRBV11-2 and TRBJ2-7, the complete variable domain is EAGVAQSPRYKIIEKRQSVAFWCNPISGHATLYWYQQILGQGPKLLIQFQNNGVVDDSQLPKDRFSAERLKGVDSTLKIQPAKLEDSAVYLCASSFGSGGIYEQYFGPGTRLTVT.

The chain recombines TRBV5-5 with TRBJ1-1; D gene uncertain. The CDR3 totals 15 residues. Per the germline V gene, CDR1 is SGHKS and CDR2 is YYEKEE (reference sequence). Trimming removed 3 bases at V and 0 bases at J, with 12 bases between. CDR3 residues: CASSSAPTMNTEAFF. The CDR3 region has the DNA TGTGCCAGCAGCTCCGCACCAACTATGAACACTGAAGCTTTCTTT. Based on the CDR3 plus reference TRBV5-5 and TRBJ1-1, the full variable domain is DAGVTQSPTHLIKTRGQQVTLRCSPISGHKSVSWYQQVLGQGPQFIFQYYEKEERGRGNFPDRFSARQFPNYSSELNVNALLLGDSALYLCASSSAPTMNTEAFFGQGTRLTVV.

This clone was observed a few times. V gene TRBV5-1 combines with J gene TRBJ1-6; the D is unclear. This CDR3 is built from 16 residues. V shed 0 bases and J shed 9 bases, with 16 bases lying between them. Germline CDR1 and CDR2: SGHRS and YFSETQ. CDR3 region: CASSLEPVSKSSPLHF. CDR3 nucleotides: TGCGCCAGCAGCTTGGAGCCGGTCTCGAAGAGTTCACCCCTCCACTTT.

This clone was counted a few times. The chain joins TRBV19 to TRBJ1-5; TRBD1 is a possible D gene (6 bases). The length of the CDR3 is 15 residues. The V end lost 1 base, the J end lost 2 bases, and 9 bases lay between the germline ends. Germline V CDR1 and CDR2: LNHDA, SQIVND (reference sequence). CDR3 nucleotide sequence: TGTGCCAGTAGTATAGGCAGGGGTGGCAATCAGCCCCAGCATTTT. It specifies CASSIGRGGNQPQHF. Based on the CDR3 plus reference TRBV19 and TRBJ1-5, the full variable domain is DGGITQSPKYLFRKEGQNVTLSCEQNLNHDAMYWYRQDPGQGLRLIYYSQIVNDFQKGDIAEGYSVSREKKESFPLTVTSAQKNPTAFYLCASSIGRGGNQPQHFGDGTRLSIL.

J is TRBJ1-1 and V is TRBV6-5, with 8 bases matching TRBD1. The trim removed 4 bases at V and 6 bases at J, leaving 10 bases unmatched. In germline, CDR1 is MNHEY, CDR2 SVGAGI. The CDR3 extends over 15 amino acids. The CDR3 loop reads CASSSQGQAGAEAFF. CDR3 DNA sequence: TGTGCCAGCAGTTCCCAGGGACAGGCGGGCGCTGAAGCTTTCTTT.

The rearrangement uses TRBV5-1 and TRBJ2-3, with D possibly matching TRBD2 (5 bases). The V and J ends lost 0 bases and 1 base respectively, with 12 bases between them. CDR1 and CDR2 from the germline V gene are SGHRS and YFSETQ. The CDR3 length is 16 residues. In DNA, the CDR3 is TGCGCCAGCAGCTTGGATCGGGGTGGGGGCACAGATACGCAGTATTTT. Protein product: CASSLDRGGGTDTQYF.

The chain employs TRBV2 and TRBJ1-2, with D uncertain. CDR3 length: 14 residues. In germline, CDR1 is SNHLY, CDR2 FYNNEI. V gave up 0 bases and J gave up 4 bases, with 9 bases separating them. CDR3 DNA sequence: TGTGCCAGCAGTGAAGCGAACGGTGGCTATGGCTACACCTTC. Its protein is CASSEANGGYGYTF.

J is TRBJ1-1 and V is TRBV6-5; 8 nucleotides match TRBD1. This CDR3 is built from 15 residues. With 5 bases clipped from V and 0 bases from J, the junction kept 5 bases outside the gene matches. Germline CDR1 reads MNHEY; CDR2 reads SVGAGI. The chain's CDR3 is CASSLQGQVNTEAFF. CDR3 DNA: TGTGCCAGCAGTCTCCAGGGACAGGTGAACACTGAAGCTTTCTTT.

As DNA, the CDR3 is TGTGCCAGCAGTGAGGGTCAGGGGGCCAGTGGCTACACCTTC. Its translation is CASSEGQGASGYTF. The rearrangement uses TRBV2 and TRBJ1-2, with 8 bases lining up with TRBD1. The CDR3 has 14 residues. Per the germline V gene, CDR1 is SNHLY and CDR2 is FYNNEI. With V trimmed by 3 bases and J by 7 bases, 7 bases remained unmatched.

The J gene is TRBJ2-7, the V gene TRBV12-5; tentatively, D is TRBD2 (5 bases). Trimming cost V 6 bases and J 0 bases, with 12 bases left between them. The CDR3 runs to 14 residues. Germline V gene sequence: CDR1 LGHNT, CDR2 FRNRAP. CDR3 residues: CASGRGGLSYEQYF. The CDR3 region has the DNA TGTGCTAGTGGCCGGGGTGGTCTCTCCTACGAGCAGTACTTC.

The chain couples TRBV6-5 to TRBJ2-2; 7 nucleotides line up with TRBD1. Germline V gene data show CDR1 as MNHEY and CDR2 as SVGAGI. The CDR3 totals 14 residues. V shed 8 bases, J shed 5 bases, and the junction held 8 bases outside the gene matches. CDR3 in amino acids: CASRRDSFTGELFF. CDR3 bases: TGTGCCAGCCGACGGGACAGTTTTACCGGGGAGCTGTTTTTT.

The chain has TRBV5-5 and TRBJ1-1; the D gene is possibly TRBD1 (5 bases). The CDR3 is 17 amino acids. The germline gives CDR1 SGHKS, CDR2 YYEKEE (reference sequence). Trimming shortened V by 4 bases and J by 6 bases, and 25 bases separated the two germline ends. The CDR3 sequence is CASSRIGGEGRRAEAFF. CDR3 in DNA: TGTGCCAGCAGCAGAATTGGTGGGGAGGGGCGTAGGGCTGAAGCTTTCTTT.

The V call is TRBV2, the J call TRBJ2-3; TRBD2 might be the D (6 bases). The V gene's germline CDR1 is SNHLY and CDR2 FYNNEI. The CDR3 consists of 14 residues. The germline V and J ends were trimmed by 6 bases and 2 bases, with 12 bases remaining between them. CDR3 amino acids: CASRSSAVTDTQYF. The CDR3 nucleotides are TGTGCCAGCAGGTCTAGCGCCGTCACAGATACGCAGTATTTT.

V gene TRBV29-1 combines with J gene TRBJ1-1; 7 nucleotides line up with TRBD1. Unmatched junction bases numbered 3, after V lost 5 bases and J lost 3 bases. In germline, CDR1 is SQVTM, CDR2 ANQGSEA. The CDR3 has 12 residues. CDR3 coding DNA: TGCAGCGTTCGCAGGGGGGACACTGAAGCTTTCTTT. Translating it yields CSVRRGDTEAFF. Together with reference TRBV29-1 and TRBJ1-1, the CDR3 gives the full variable domain: SAVISQKPSRDICQRGTSLTIQCQVDSQVTMMFWYRQQPGQSLTLIATANQGSEATYESGFVIDKFPISRPNLTFSTLTVSNMSPEDSSIYLCSVRRGDTEAFFGQGTRLTVV.

The chain links TRBV20-1 to TRBJ1-1; D gene unclear. The V end lost 6 bases, the J end lost 3 bases, and 8 bases lay between the germline ends. This CDR3 is built from 11 residues. Germline V lookup: CDR1 DFQATT, CDR2 SNEGSKA (reference sequence). The CDR3 spells CSAQLYTEAFF. The CDR3 DNA reads as TGCAGTGCCCAGTTGTACACTGAAGCTTTCTTT.

The genes are TRBV27 and TRBJ2-4; 7 nucleotides align to TRBD1. Trimming took 6 bases from V and 0 from J; bases not matched to a gene: 8. CDR3 size: 16 residues. Germline CDR1 and CDR2: MNHEY and SMNVEV (reference sequence). CDR3 protein: CASSFRQGLAKNIQYF. DNA of the CDR3: TGTGCCAGCAGCTTCCGACAGGGTTTAGCCAAAAACATTCAGTACTTC.

The chain employs TRBV6-1 and TRBJ1-1; D ambiguous. Germline values: CDR1 MNHNS, CDR2 SASEGT. Trimming took off 3 bases at V and 1 base at J, with 9 bases between the two ends. The CDR3 has 14 residues. The CDR3 loop is CASSDPLANTEAFF. Here the CDR3 DNA reads TGTGCCAGCAGTGATCCTCTGGCGAACACTGAAGCTTTCTTT.

This clone was picked up a small number of times. The chain recombines TRBV9 with TRBJ2-5; 9 bases line up with TRBD1. V dropped 4 bases and J dropped 5; count of bases not matched to a gene: 12. The CDR3 totals 16 residues. Germline V gene data show CDR1 as SGDLS and CDR2 as YYNGEE. The CDR3 DNA is TGTGCCAGCAGCTTAACCGGGACAGGGCAAGAGGAGACCCAGTACTTC. This translates into CASSLTGTGQEETQYF.